This is a list of T cell receptor beta chains from one sample in a study of neoadjuvant anti-PD-1 for oral cavity cancer. Sequencing used immunoSEQ multiplex PCR; TCRdb keeps in-frame clones, though not all of them. The data show about 6,700 clones, around 77% seen once. This specimen consisted of PBMCs, obtained before nivolumab (anti-PD-1) treatment. The receptors derive from a person aged 40 to 85 with oral cavity squamous cell carcinoma. Both conserved end residues are part of each CDR3. A D gene is named only where the DNA matches it firmly. Some rows have no size entry. The others give once, few or many, or a class for an expanded clone.

d_gene: TRBD2; v_gene: TRBV9; j_gene: TRBJ2-7; abundance: -; CDR3nt: TGTGCCAGCAGCCCTCGGGCTAGCGGAATCCACTACGAGCAGTACTTC; CDR3aa: CASSPRASGIHYEQYF
d_gene: -; v_gene: TRBV7-2; j_gene: TRBJ2-5; abundance: -; CDR3nt: TGTGCCAGCAGCTGGAGGACGATGGAAGAGACCCAGTACTTC; CDR3aa: CASSWRTMEETQYF
d_gene: -; v_gene: TRBV7-3; j_gene: TRBJ2-3; abundance: once; CDR3nt: TGTGCCAGCAGCTCAACCCGCACAGATACGCAGTATTTT; CDR3aa: CASSSTRTDTQYF
d_gene: -; v_gene: TRBV4-3; j_gene: TRBJ1-1; abundance: -; CDR3nt: TGCGCCAGCAGCCTCGGAGAGGGGGAGGGGCACACTGAAGCTTTCTTT; CDR3aa: CASSLGEGEGHTEAFF
d_gene: -; v_gene: TRBV7-9; j_gene: TRBJ2-5; abundance: once; CDR3nt: TGTGCCAGCAGCTTAGTTGGGGCAGAACAAGAGACCCAGTACTTC; CDR3aa: CASSLVGAEQETQYF
d_gene: -; v_gene: TRBV2; j_gene: TRBJ2-7; abundance: -; CDR3nt: TGTGCCAGCAGTGAAAGTTTCTCCTACGAGCAGTACTTC; CDR3aa: CASSESFSYEQYF
d_gene: -; v_gene: TRBV11-2; j_gene: TRBJ1-1; abundance: -; CDR3nt: TGTGCCAGCAGCTTAGGAGTGGGGATCACTGAAGCTTTCTTT; CDR3aa: CASSLGVGITEAFF
d_gene: -; v_gene: TRBV30; j_gene: TRBJ1-2; abundance: few; CDR3nt: TGTGCCTGGAGTGTGAACGGCCCGGTCTATGGCTACACCTTC; CDR3aa: CAWSVNGPVYGYTF
d_gene: -; v_gene: TRBV27; j_gene: TRBJ2-3; abundance: -; CDR3nt: TGTGCCAGCAGTTTATTGGGGGGTTCAGATACGCAGTATTTT; CDR3aa: CASSLLGGSDTQYF
d_gene: TRBD1; v_gene: TRBV27; j_gene: TRBJ2-7; abundance: -; CDR3nt: TGTGCCAGCAGTGTACGACAGGGTGCCTACGAGCAGTACTTC; CDR3aa: CASSVRQGAYEQYF
d_gene: TRBD1; v_gene: TRBV28; j_gene: TRBJ2-2; abundance: -; CDR3nt: TGTGCCAGCAGTTTCCCCCGGACAGGGGGTGCAGGGGTCACCGGGGAGCTGTTTTTT; CDR3aa: CASSFPRTGGAGVTGELFF
d_gene: -; v_gene: TRBV7-9; j_gene: TRBJ1-6; abundance: few; CDR3nt: TGTGCCAGCAGCTTAGGGAATTCACCCCTCCACTTT; CDR3aa: CASSLGNSPLHF
d_gene: -; v_gene: TRBV5-6; j_gene: TRBJ1-2; abundance: -; CDR3nt: TGTGCCAGCAGCTTGGACAAGAACTATGGCTACACCTTC; CDR3aa: CASSLDKNYGYTF
d_gene: TRBD1; v_gene: TRBV19; j_gene: TRBJ1-5; abundance: -; CDR3nt: TGTGCCAGTAGTACACGGACAGGGAATCAGCCCCAGCATTTT; CDR3aa: CASSTRTGNQPQHF
d_gene: TRBD1; v_gene: TRBV28; j_gene: TRBJ1-5; abundance: -; CDR3nt: TGTGCCAGCCTAAGTGGACAGGGCCATCAGCCCCAGCATTTT; CDR3aa: CASLSGQGHQPQHF
d_gene: -; v_gene: TRBV5-8; j_gene: TRBJ1-6; abundance: -; CDR3nt: TGTGCCAGCAGCTTATTCCGCGGGGAGACTGATTCACCCCTCCACTTT; CDR3aa: CASSLFRGETDSPLHF
d_gene: -; v_gene: TRBV7-2; j_gene: TRBJ2-3; abundance: once; CDR3nt: TGTGCCAGCAGCACCCACCCCTCTGGTACGCAGTATTTT; CDR3aa: CASSTHPSGTQYF
d_gene: -; v_gene: TRBV12-5; j_gene: TRBJ1-3; abundance: -; CDR3nt: TGTGCTAGTGGTGATCAGGGGTCTGGAAACACCATATATTTT; CDR3aa: CASGDQGSGNTIYF
d_gene: -; v_gene: TRBV5-1; j_gene: TRBJ2-1; abundance: -; CDR3nt: TGCGCCAGCAGCCCCAATTTCGGGGATGGGTCCTACAATGAGCAGTTCTTC; CDR3aa: CASSPNFGDGSYNEQFF
d_gene: -; v_gene: TRBV5-4; j_gene: TRBJ1-3; abundance: -; CDR3nt: TGTGCCAGCAGCTTGACAGGGAGTGGAAACACCATATATTTT; CDR3aa: CASSLTGSGNTIYF
d_gene: -; v_gene: TRBV11-2; j_gene: TRBJ1-1; abundance: once; CDR3nt: TGTGCCAGCAGCTTAGGAAGTGGTGGATTGGACACTGAAGCTTTCTTT; CDR3aa: CASSLGSGGLDTEAFF
d_gene: -; v_gene: TRBV4-1; j_gene: TRBJ1-2; abundance: -; CDR3nt: TGCGCCAGCAGCCAAGAGAGGGCCCGGTATGGCTACACCTTC; CDR3aa: CASSQERARYGYTF